This T cell receptor (beta chain) emerged from a study of T cell responses to AZD1222 COVID-19 vaccine. Across the whole study: Second-dose intervals near 4 or 12 weeks were combined.

In regard to this clone: Its cognate antigen is unknown. An end of the junction differs from the germline gene, which may be a read error.

General observations from the study: Once two AZD1222 doses were given, Spike-specific TCR breadth and depth went up. The peak T cell response came first, and repertoires were sampled only after it.

From germline, CDR1 is SSHAT and CDR2 FNYEAQ (reference sequence). The CDR3 contains 15 residues. Produced via immunoSEQ multiplex PCR; TCRdb's table is partial and in-frame only. The sample consists of about 110,000 clones, roughly 87% of them appearing once. The clonotype comes from an adult in good health. The specimen was peripheral blood, collected on day 0 of AZD1222 vaccination. The chain links TRBV7-7 to TRBJ2-1, with TRBD2 matching over 11 bases. The CDR3, as DNA: TGTGCTAGCAGCTTAACTAGCGGGGGAGACAATGAGCAGTTCTTC. Its protein product is CASSLTSGGDNEQFF.